Following are 27 T cell receptor beta chains from one sample sequenced in a study of cytomegalovirus exposure and HLA in healthy donors. The PCR was carried out with 60 Vbeta primers and 13 Jbeta primers. Libraries were prepared by immunoSEQ multiplex PCR; TCRdb keeps only in-frame clonotypes and omits some of them. The repertoire includes more than 150,000 clones, roughly 84% of them detected once, and less than 0.3% sits in the top ten. Input material: PBMCs. These receptor sequences come from a girl less than two years old in good health and CMV-seronegative.

The chain recombines TRBV13 with TRBJ2-4; 11 bases align to TRBD1. V dropped 6 bases and J dropped 8; count of bases not matched to a gene: 12. The V gene's germline CDR1 is PRHDT and CDR2 FYEKMQ (reference sequence). The CDR3 covers 16 residues. CDR3 nucleotides: TGTGCCAGCAGAAGGCGGGACAGGGGGTTAGGAGACATTCAGTACTTC. Protein product: CASRRRDRGLGDIQYF.

The V and J genes are TRBV30 and TRBJ2-1; possible D gene TRBD2, 6 bases. This CDR3 has 13 amino acids. The germline V and J ends were trimmed by 0 bases and 6 bases, with 9 bases remaining between them. The V gene's germline CDR1 is GTSNPN and CDR2 SVGIG (reference sequence). The CDR3 spells CAWSVQRANEQFF. In nucleotides, the CDR3 is TGTGCCTGGAGTGTCCAGCGGGCCAATGAGCAGTTCTTC. The entire variable domain, with the rest obtained from reference TRBV30 and TRBJ2-1, is as follows: SQTIHQWPATLVQPVGSPLSLECTVEGTSNPNLYWYRQAAGRGLQLLFYSVGIGQISSEVPQNLSASRPQDRQFILSSKKLLLSDSGFYLCAWSVQRANEQFFGPGTRLTVL.

The chain employs TRBV15 and TRBJ1-2, with 7 bases fitting TRBD1. Germline trimming cut 4 bases from V and 2 bases from J; bases unmatched to any gene: 4. The CDR3 is 14 amino acids. The germline CDR1 and CDR2 sequences are LNHNV and YYDKDF (reference sequence). The CDR3 DNA reads TGTGCCACCAGCACTTTACAGGGGAACTATGGCTACACCTTC. It specifies CATSTLQGNYGYTF.

The V call is TRBV11-2, the J call TRBJ2-2, with 8 bases aligning to TRBD1. Losses at the gene ends were 1 base for V and 1 base for J; bases not matched to a gene: 8. From germline, CDR1 is SGHAT and CDR2 FQNNGV. The CDR3 contains 18 residues. CDR3 in DNA: TGTGCCAGCAGCTTAGTGGTCCCCGGGACAGGGAACACCGGGGAGCTGTTTTTT. This sequence encodes CASSLVVPGTGNTGELFF.

The genes are TRBV7-6 and TRBJ2-3; perhaps TRBD1 as D (6 bases). The CDR3 is made up of 15 amino acids. The germline V and J ends were trimmed by 7 bases and 5 bases, with 19 bases remaining between them. Germline assignment: CDR1 SGHVS and CDR2 FNYEAQ. The CDR3 spells CASKPRGTVEDTQYF. DNA for the CDR3: TGTGCCAGCAAACCAAGGGGGACGGTAGAAGATACGCAGTATTTT.

This clone was detected a few times. V usage is TRBV9 and J usage is TRBJ2-1, with 8 bases fitting TRBD2. The ends lost 3 bases at V and 5 bases at J; junction bases unmatched: 4. The CDR3 is 14 residues long. Germline V gene sequence: CDR1 SGDLS, CDR2 YYNGEE. CDR3 nucleotides: TGTGCCAGCAGCGCGGGACTAGAGAACAATGAGCAGTTCTTC. Encoded protein: CASSAGLENNEQFF. The variable domain in full, completed from reference TRBV9 and TRBJ2-1, reads DSGVTQTPKHLITATGQRVTLRCSPRSGDLSVYWYQQSLDQGLQFLIQYYNGEERAKGNILERFSAQQFPDLHSELNLSSLELGDSALYFCASSAGLENNEQFFGPGTRLTVL.

This rearrangement joins TRBV5-4 to TRBJ2-3; 14 nucleotides agree with TRBD2. The trim removed 0 bases at V and 8 bases at J, leaving 17 bases unmatched. The CDR3 spans 20 residues. CDR1 and CDR2 (germline): SGHNT, YYREEE (reference sequence). CDR3 DNA sequence: TGTGCCAGCAGCTTGGGTTGGGTAGCCGGGACTAGCGGGAGAGGGGGTACGCAGTATTTT. Translated, it gives CASSLGWVAGTSGRGGTQYF.

V usage is TRBV6-5 and J usage is TRBJ1-1; the match to TRBD1 covers 7 bases. There are 12 residues in the CDR3. CDR1 and CDR2 (germline): MNHEY, SVGAGI. V was clipped by 8 bases and J by 5 bases; unmatched bases: 5. Here the CDR3 reads CASGKQGTEAFF. CDR3 nucleotide sequence: TGTGCCAGCGGTAAACAGGGGACTGAAGCTTTCTTT.

The V gene is TRBV13, the J gene TRBJ2-2, with 7 bases aligning to TRBD2. The trim removed 5 bases at V and 6 bases at J, leaving 3 bases unmatched. The CDR3 has 13 residues. Germline assignment: CDR1 PRHDT and CDR2 FYEKMQ (reference sequence). CDR3 loop: CASSRGLAGELFF. CDR3 sequence (DNA): TGTGCCAGCAGCCGAGGACTAGCCGGGGAGCTGTTTTTT.

V and J are TRBV10-3 and TRBJ2-7; 7 bases agree with TRBD1. Germline CDR1 reads ENHRY; CDR2 reads SYGVKD. The CDR3 covers 15 residues. The V and J ends lost 0 bases and 5 bases, in that order; junction bases with no gene match: 7. The DNA for the CDR3 is TGTGCCATCAGTGAGTCGAATACAGGGGTTGACGAGCAGTACTTC. Amino acids: CAISESNTGVDEQYF.

This chain uses TRBV27 with TRBJ2-1; TRBD2 agrees at 10 bases. V gave up 1 base and J gave up 7 bases; unmatched junction bases: 7. There are 16 residues in the CDR3. Germline loops: CDR1 MNHEY, CDR2 SMNVEV (reference sequence). The CDR3 DNA is TGTGCCAGCAGTTTATACTGGACTAGCGGTGGGAATGAGCAGTTCTTC. Translating gives CASSLYWTSGGNEQFF.

The chain links TRBV9 to TRBJ2-7; 12 nucleotides line up with TRBD2. The V segment lost 3 bases and the J segment 6 bases; nucleotides outside the gene matches: 10. CDR3 size: 16 residues. The germline CDR1 and CDR2 sequences are SGDLS and YYNGEE. The CDR3 sequence is CASSASGLAGGREQYF. CDR3 DNA sequence: TGTGCCAGCAGCGCGTCCGGGCTAGCGGGAGGGCGCGAGCAGTACTTC. The full variable domain, completed using reference TRBV9 and TRBJ2-7, is DSGVTQTPKHLITATGQRVTLRCSPRSGDLSVYWYQQSLDQGLQFLIQYYNGEERAKGNILERFSAQQFPDLHSELNLSSLELGDSALYFCASSASGLAGGREQYFGPGTRLTVT.

The chain combines TRBV5-1 with TRBJ2-5, with D perhaps TRBD1 (5 bases). Germline V lookup: CDR1 SGHRS, CDR2 YFSETQ. Trimming pared 3 bases from V and 6 bases from J, leaving 18 bases between. The CDR3 consists of 15 residues. CDR3 DNA sequence: TGCGCCAGCAGCTACCTCAAGGGGCAGGGAAAGACCCAGTACTTC. It translates to CASSYLKGQGKTQYF. The whole variable domain, remainder taken from reference TRBV5-1 and TRBJ2-5, is KAGVTQTPRYLIKTRGQQVTLSCSPISGHRSVSWYQQTPGQGLQFLFEYFSETQRNKGNFPGRFSGRQFSNSRSEMNVSTLELGDSALYLCASSYLKGQGKTQYFGPGTRLLVL.

The rearrangement uses TRBV14 and TRBJ2-7; TRBD1 matches at 8 bases. Germline values: CDR1 SGHDN, CDR2 FVKESK. The CDR3 is made up of 16 amino acids. The trim removed 0 bases at V and 3 bases at J, leaving 7 bases unmatched. CDR3 loop: CASSQDPGQAIYEQYF. CDR3 coding DNA: TGTGCCAGCAGCCAAGACCCGGGACAGGCGATCTACGAGCAGTACTTC.

V and J are TRBV30 and TRBJ2-3; D gene uncertain. V lost 7 bases, J lost 1 base, and 9 bases lay in between. This CDR3 comprises 12 residues. The germline CDR1 and CDR2 sequences are GTSNPN and SVGIG (reference sequence). Here the CDR3 reads CALDLGTDTQYF. In DNA form, the CDR3 reads TGTGCCTTAGATCTTGGCACAGATACGCAGTATTTT.

V usage is TRBV4-1 and J usage is TRBJ2-5, with TRBD2 as a possible D gene (6 bases). The DNA end favors TRBJ2-7, so the J call may be wrong. The CDR3 extends over 15 amino acids. Germline CDR1 reads MGHRA; CDR2 reads YSYEKL. This CDR3 is CASSQKAGPSYEQYF. Written as DNA, the CDR3 is TGCGCCAGCAGCCAAAAGGCGGGGCCCTCCTACGAGCAGTACTTC.

The chain uses TRBV27 and TRBJ2-4; the match to TRBD2 covers 14 bases. This CDR3 comprises 18 residues. Germline V gene sequence: CDR1 MNHEY, CDR2 SMNVEV (reference sequence). With 8 bases clipped from V and 1 base from J, the junction kept 10 bases outside the gene matches. CDR3 sequence (DNA): TGTGCCAGCGGGGAGGGGACTAGCGGGAGTAGCGCCAAAAACATTCAGTACTTC. This gives the protein CASGEGTSGSSAKNIQYF.

The chain is built from TRBV5-3 and TRBJ1-3, with D uncertain. TRBV5-3 is an ORF, with its function uncertain. With 7 bases removed from V and 1 base from J, the gap between germline ends came to 9 bases. The CDR3 is 13 amino acids. CDR3 loop: CARRARSGNTIYF. The DNA for the CDR3 is TGTGCCAGACGAGCCCGATCTGGAAACACCATATATTTT.

V is TRBV4-3 and J is TRBJ2-5; TRBD2 aligns across 9 bases. The trim removed 1 base at V and 0 bases at J, leaving 9 bases unmatched. The germline V gene encodes CDR1 LGHNA and CDR2 YSLEER. This CDR3 contains 18 residues. CDR3 in amino acids: CASSQGVFAGGDQETQYF. CDR3 sequence (DNA): TGCGCCAGCAGCCAAGGCGTCTTCGCGGGAGGGGACCAAGAGACCCAGTACTTC.

The V gene is TRBV4-2, the J gene TRBJ2-1; TRBD1 matches at 7 bases. The CDR3 sequence is 8 residues long. The germline V gene encodes CDR1 LGHNA and CDR2 YNFKEQ. The ends lost 8 bases at V and 15 bases at J; junction bases unmatched: 1. CDR3 DNA sequence: TGTGCCAGCTGGACAGGGTTCTTC. Translation gives CASWTGFF.

The chain links TRBV6-1 to TRBJ1-2; possible D gene TRBD1, 5 bases. CDR1 is MNHNS and CDR2 is SASEGT in the germline V gene. CDR3 length: 17 amino acids. V lost 3 bases and J lost 0, with 17 bases in between. CDR3 nucleotide sequence: TGTGCCAGCAGTGATCTTAGGGGCGTTTTAGCTAACTATGGCTACACCTTC. Its translation is CASSDLRGVLANYGYTF.

The chain has TRBV7-6 and TRBJ2-3, with 7 positions matching TRBD2. Germline loops: CDR1 SGHVS, CDR2 FNYEAQ. J lost 4 bases, V lost 6 bases, and 10 bases had no gene match. This CDR3 contains 15 residues. Here the CDR3 DNA reads TGTGCCAGCAGGTCGTCGACTAGCCTCGCAGATACGCAGTATTTT. It yields the protein CASRSSTSLADTQYF. The full variable domain, its missing parts supplied by reference TRBV7-6 and TRBJ2-3, is GAGVSQSPRYKVTKRGQDVALRCDPISGHVSLYWYRQALGQGPEFLTYFNYEAQQDKSGLPNDRFSAERPEGSISTLTIQRTEQRDSAMYRCASRSSTSLADTQYFGPGTRLTVL.

The rearrangement joins TRBV27 to TRBJ2-7; D may be TRBD1 (6 bases). The ends were cut back, 2 bases at V and 5 bases at J, with 16 bases in the middle. This CDR3 comprises 15 residues. Germline V gene data show CDR1 as MNHEY and CDR2 as SMNVEV (reference sequence). The DNA for the CDR3 is TGTGCCAGCAGTTTAATCCAGGGGAGTTTGGACGAGCAGTACTTC. Its translation is CASSLIQGSLDEQYF.

The genes are TRBV7-2 and TRBJ2-1; 8 bases map to TRBD2. Germline trimming cut 3 bases from V and 3 bases from J; bases unmatched to any gene: 4. The CDR3 is 15 residues long. Germline CDR1 is SGHTA and CDR2 is FQGNSA. Written as DNA, the CDR3 is TGTGCCAGCAGCTTCCCTAGCGGGCGCTACAATGAGCAGTTCTTC. Its translation: CASSFPSGRYNEQFF.

V gene TRBV25-1 combines with J gene TRBJ1-2; D is uncertain. CDR1 and CDR2 (germline): MGHDK, SYGVNS. This CDR3 comprises 14 residues. The V and J ends lost 2 bases and 0 bases respectively, with 7 bases between them. The CDR3 region is CASSEPGANYGYTF. The CDR3 region has the DNA TGTGCCAGCAGTGAACCGGGAGCTAACTATGGCTACACCTTC.

The V call is TRBV15, the J call TRBJ2-1; 10 bases are a match to TRBD1. Looked up from germline, CDR1 is LNHNV and CDR2 is YYDKDF (reference sequence). Trimming took 7 bases from V and 15 from J; bases not matched to a gene: 21. The CDR3 is 16 residues long. CDR3: CATNSGTGVMSVTGFF. The CDR3 DNA reads as TGTGCCACCAACTCCGGGACAGGGGTCATGAGTGTGACGGGGTTCTTC.

This clone was counted only a few times. The V call is TRBV11-2, the J call TRBJ2-1, with D tentatively TRBD1 (6 bases). V gave up 2 bases and J gave up 6 bases, with 8 bases separating them. The CDR3 totals 13 residues. Germline loops: CDR1 SGHAT, CDR2 FQNNGV. This CDR3 is CASSLRRGNEQFF. Here the CDR3 DNA reads TGTGCCAGCAGCTTACGCAGGGGCAATGAGCAGTTCTTC.